Listed below are T cell receptor beta chains from one sample, sequenced in a study of OX40 agonist ivuxolimab in advanced cancers. The method was immunoSEQ multiplex PCR; TCRdb's version includes in-frame clones alone and lacks a portion of them. Of around 50,000 clones in the sample, approximately 77% were seen once. The sequencing used CD4+ or CD8+ T cells sorted from blood, collected in a trial of the OX40 agonist ivuxolimab. Receptor source: an adult with an advanced solid tumor such as melanoma, head and neck, liver or kidney cancer. Each CDR3 is given with its conserved first and last residue. Each record gives: D gene, CDR3 length, J gene, clone size, V gene, CDR3 protein, CDR3 DNA. D genes are given only for firm matches. Rows may omit the clone size; those that give it use once, few, many or a size class.

D gene: TRBD2; CDR3 length: 13; J gene: TRBJ2-5; clone size: -; V gene: TRBV6-1; CDR3 protein: CASTSSGRTTQYF; CDR3 DNA: TGTGCCAGCACGAGTAGCGGGAGAACGACCCAGTACTTC
D gene: -; CDR3 length: 16; J gene: TRBJ1-2; clone size: -; V gene: TRBV28; CDR3 protein: CASSPSGQGSNYGYTF; CDR3 DNA: TGTGCCAGCAGTCCCAGTGGGCAGGGGTCTAACTATGGCTACACCTTC
D gene: -; CDR3 length: 13; J gene: TRBJ1-2; clone size: few; V gene: TRBV5-1; CDR3 protein: CASSLGPGNGYTF; CDR3 DNA: TGCGCCAGCAGCCTAGGACCGGGGAATGGCTACACCTTC
D gene: TRBD2; CDR3 length: 14; J gene: TRBJ2-2; clone size: -; V gene: TRBV10-1; CDR3 protein: CASSRTSGERGAVF; CDR3 DNA: TGCGCCAGCAGTAGGACTAGCGGAGAGCGGGGAGCTGTTTTT
D gene: -; CDR3 length: 13; J gene: TRBJ2-1; clone size: -; V gene: TRBV10-3; CDR3 protein: CAISQGPGNEQFF; CDR3 DNA: TGTGCCATCAGTCAGGGGCCCGGCAATGAGCAGTTCTTC
D gene: TRBD1; CDR3 length: 14; J gene: TRBJ2-5; clone size: -; V gene: TRBV7-3; CDR3 protein: CASSLLGQGETQYF; CDR3 DNA: TGTGCCAGCAGCTTATTAGGACAGGGGGAGACCCAGTACTTC
D gene: -; CDR3 length: 16; J gene: TRBJ2-5; clone size: once; V gene: TRBV6-5; CDR3 protein: CASSWSQDPWRETQYF; CDR3 DNA: TGTGCCAGCAGTTGGTCGCAGGATCCTTGGAGAGAGACCCAGTACTTC
D gene: TRBD1; CDR3 length: 14; J gene: TRBJ2-3; clone size: -; V gene: TRBV5-1; CDR3 protein: CASSLLTPGQGQYF; CDR3 DNA: TGCGCCAGCAGCTTGCTTACCCCGGGACAGGGGCAGTATTTT
D gene: -; CDR3 length: 14; J gene: TRBJ2-1; clone size: -; V gene: TRBV11-2; CDR3 protein: CASSSGQKSNEQFF; CDR3 DNA: TGTGCCAGCAGCTCTGGACAGAAAAGCAATGAGCAGTTCTTC
D gene: -; CDR3 length: 12; J gene: TRBJ2-5; clone size: -; V gene: TRBV18; CDR3 protein: CASSGIGETQYF; CDR3 DNA: TGTGCCAGCTCGGGAATTGGCGAGACCCAGTACTTC
D gene: -; CDR3 length: 13; J gene: TRBJ2-7; clone size: -; V gene: TRBV15; CDR3 protein: CATSRDLEYEQYF; CDR3 DNA: TGCGCCACCAGCAGAGATCTGGAATACGAGCAGTACTTC
D gene: TRBD2; CDR3 length: 16; J gene: TRBJ2-1; clone size: -; V gene: TRBV5-4; CDR3 protein: CASSFEAGGPYNEQFF; CDR3 DNA: TGTGCCAGCAGCTTTGAAGCGGGAGGGCCCTACAATGAGCAGTTCTTC
D gene: -; CDR3 length: 14; J gene: TRBJ2-6; clone size: -; V gene: TRBV29-1; CDR3 protein: CSVEVGAGANVLTF; CDR3 DNA: TGCAGCGTTGAGGTGGGGGCTGGGGCCAACGTCCTGACTTTC
D gene: TRBD2; CDR3 length: 17; J gene: TRBJ2-3; clone size: -; V gene: TRBV7-6; CDR3 protein: CASSFSGSLAGVSTQYF; CDR3 DNA: TGTGCCAGCAGCTTTAGCGGGTCTCTAGCGGGAGTTAGTACGCAGTATTTT
D gene: TRBD1; CDR3 length: 14; J gene: TRBJ1-1; clone size: -; V gene: TRBV18; CDR3 protein: CASSPYVGTGEAFF; CDR3 DNA: TGTGCCAGCTCACCATACGTAGGGACAGGGGAAGCTTTCTTT
D gene: TRBD1; CDR3 length: 13; J gene: TRBJ1-1; clone size: -; V gene: TRBV7-2; CDR3 protein: CASSLTGGTEAFF; CDR3 DNA: TGTGCCAGCAGCTTAACAGGGGGCACTGAAGCTTTCTTT
D gene: TRBD1; CDR3 length: 16; J gene: TRBJ1-5; clone size: -; V gene: TRBV7-2; CDR3 protein: CASSLVGGNVGQPQHF; CDR3 DNA: TGTGCCAGCAGCTTAGTAGGGGGCAATGTAGGCCAGCCCCAGCATTTT
D gene: -; CDR3 length: 12; J gene: TRBJ1-2; clone size: -; V gene: TRBV11-2; CDR3 protein: CASSEQGYGYTF; CDR3 DNA: TGTGCCAGCAGCGAGCAGGGGTATGGCTACACCTTC
D gene: -; CDR3 length: 11; J gene: TRBJ2-3; clone size: few; V gene: TRBV4-1; CDR3 protein: CASKYQDTQYF; CDR3 DNA: TGCGCCAGCAAGTACCAAGATACGCAGTATTTT
D gene: -; CDR3 length: 11; J gene: TRBJ1-1; clone size: -; V gene: TRBV10-2; CDR3 protein: CASRGGGEAFF; CDR3 DNA: TGCGCCAGCAGAGGGGGGGGTGAAGCTTTCTTT
D gene: TRBD2; CDR3 length: 16; J gene: TRBJ2-1; clone size: -; V gene: TRBV19; CDR3 protein: CASTTLGTSVYNEQFF; CDR3 DNA: TGTGCCAGTACCACCTTGGGGACTAGCGTGTACAATGAGCAGTTCTTC
D gene: TRBD2; CDR3 length: 13; J gene: TRBJ2-7; clone size: -; V gene: TRBV7-9; CDR3 protein: CASRTSGTYEQYF; CDR3 DNA: TGTGCCAGCCGGACTAGCGGGACCTACGAGCAGTACTTC
D gene: -; CDR3 length: 12; J gene: TRBJ1-5; clone size: once; V gene: TRBV27; CDR3 protein: CASSFANQPQHF; CDR3 DNA: TGTGCCAGCAGTTTTGCGAATCAGCCCCAGCATTTT
D gene: -; CDR3 length: 13; J gene: TRBJ1-1; clone size: -; V gene: TRBV29-1; CDR3 protein: CSVIGDANTEAFF; CDR3 DNA: TGCAGCGTAATCGGCGACGCGAACACTGAAGCTTTCTTT
D gene: TRBD1; CDR3 length: 16; J gene: TRBJ1-5; clone size: -; V gene: TRBV14; CDR3 protein: CASSHRSDRGDQPQHF; CDR3 DNA: TGTGCCAGCAGCCACCGATCGGACAGGGGGGATCAGCCCCAGCATTTT
D gene: -; CDR3 length: 15; J gene: TRBJ2-7; clone size: -; V gene: TRBV15; CDR3 protein: CATSRVGSGSYEQYF; CDR3 DNA: TGTGCCACCAGCAGAGTGGGAAGCGGCTCCTACGAGCAGTACTTC
D gene: -; CDR3 length: 13; J gene: TRBJ1-2; clone size: medium-sized; V gene: TRBV2; CDR3 protein: CASSVMTERGYTF; CDR3 DNA: TGTGCCAGCAGCGTAATGACAGAGCGTGGCTACACCTTC